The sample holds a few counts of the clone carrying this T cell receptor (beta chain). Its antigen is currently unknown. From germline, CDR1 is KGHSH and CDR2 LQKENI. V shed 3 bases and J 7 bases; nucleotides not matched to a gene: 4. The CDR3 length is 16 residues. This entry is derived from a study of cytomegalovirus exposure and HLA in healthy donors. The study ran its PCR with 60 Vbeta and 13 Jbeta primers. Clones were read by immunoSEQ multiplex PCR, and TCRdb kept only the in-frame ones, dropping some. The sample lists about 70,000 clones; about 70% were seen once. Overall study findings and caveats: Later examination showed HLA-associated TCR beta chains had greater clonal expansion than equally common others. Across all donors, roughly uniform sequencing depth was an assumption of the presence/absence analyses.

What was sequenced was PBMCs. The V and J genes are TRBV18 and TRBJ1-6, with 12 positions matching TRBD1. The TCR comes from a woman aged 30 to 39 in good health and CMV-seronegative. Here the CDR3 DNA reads TGTGCCAGCTCACCGGGACAGGGGGCAATAAATTCACCCCTCCACTTT. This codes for CASSPGQGAINSPLHF.